The rows below give T cell receptor beta chains drawn from one sample of a study of shared clonotypes between healthy human individuals. Libraries were prepared by immunoSEQ multiplex PCR; TCRdb keeps only in-frame clonotypes and omits some of them. Of about 470,000 clones detected, around 75% appear once; the ten largest clones hold roughly 13%. Material: PBMCs. These receptors originate from a woman aged 40 to 49 in good health. Some clones in this sample may be carry-over from other donors' samples. The CDR3 runs from the conserved cysteine through the conserved F or W. D genes are given only for firm matches. Clone size is stated in some rows and not others, as once, few, many or a class when expanded.

D	size	J	V	DNA	CDR3
NA	NA	TRBJ2-3	TRBV5-4	TGTGCCAGCAGGCTGGCAGATACGCAGTATTTT	CASRLADTQYF
NA	NA	TRBJ2-7	TRBV11-2	TGTGCCAGCAGCTCCCTGACGAGACCCTCCTACGAGCAGTACTTC	CASSSLTRPSYEQYF
TRBD2	NA	TRBJ2-1	TRBV7-9	TGTGCCAGCAGCATGGGGACTAGCGGGAGATATGAGCAGTTCTTC	CASSMGTSGRYEQFF
TRBD2	NA	TRBJ2-1	TRBV11-2	TGTGCCAGCAGCCTCGTCCGGGAGCGGGAGTTGGTCTTC	CASSLVRERELVF
TRBD2	NA	TRBJ2-7	TRBV9	TGTGCCAGCAGCGTAGGCGCTTCGGGGTGGACTAGCGGGAGAAGGTCCTACGAGCAGTACTTC	CASSVGASGWTSGRRSYEQYF
TRBD2	once	TRBJ2-3	TRBV28	TGTGCCAGCAGTAGGACTAGCGGAACTAGCACAGATACGCAGTATTTT	CASSRTSGTSTDTQYF
NA	NA	TRBJ2-3	TRBV6-1	TGTGCCAGCAGTGAAGGCAGCGTCACAGATACGCAGTATTTT	CASSEGSVTDTQYF
NA	few	TRBJ1-1	TRBV28	TGTGCCAGCGCGCCTCCAGGCTTGAACACTGAAGCTTTCTTT	CASAPPGLNTEAFF
NA	NA	TRBJ2-3	TRBV7-9	TGTGCCAGCAGCGTCGGCGATACGCAGTATTTT	CASSVGDTQYF
NA	NA	TRBJ2-1	TRBV11-2	TGTGCCAGCAGCTTCTCAGGGGTAAGGCGTGAGCAGTTCTTC	CASSFSGVRREQFF
NA	NA	TRBJ2-1	TRBV6-5	TGTGCCAGCAGCCCGAGAGGGGAGTGGGGTGAGCAGTTCTTC	CASSPRGEWGEQFF
TRBD2	NA	TRBJ2-5	TRBV2	TGTGCCAGCAGTCGCCTCGCTAGTCGGGGGGTGGGAGAGACCCAGTACTTC	CASSRLASRGVGETQYF
TRBD1	NA	TRBJ2-3	TRBV4-2	TGTGCCAGCAGCCACCGGACAGGGTCAGATACGCAGTATTTT	CASSHRTGSDTQYF
TRBD2	NA	TRBJ2-2	TRBV2	TGTGCCAGCAACCCCACTAGCGGACACACCGGGGAGCTGTTTTTT	CASNPTSGHTGELFF
NA	once	TRBJ2-3	TRBV27	TGTGCCAGCAAGGGAGATCGGACAGATACGCAGTATTTT	CASKGDRTDTQYF
TRBD1	NA	TRBJ1-6	TRBV25-1	TGTGCCAGCAGTGCGGGGACAGGGCGACCCCTCCACTTT	CASSAGTGRPLHF
TRBD2	NA	TRBJ2-7	TRBV27	TGTGCCAGCAGTTTAGGGCTAGCGGGAGGGTACGAGCAGTACTTC	CASSLGLAGGYEQYF
TRBD2	NA	TRBJ2-1	TRBV5-1	TGCGCTAGTCATCCGGGATCAGCGGGAGTTGGCGAGCAGTTCTTC	CASHPGSAGVGEQFF
NA	few	TRBJ1-2	TRBV4-1	TGCGCCAGCAGCCAAGTAGTAGGGATAGAGGGCTACACCTTC	CASSQVVGIEGYTF
NA	NA	TRBJ1-1	TRBV11-2	TGTGCCAGCGGGGGACGGGAAGCTTTCTTT	CASGGREAFF
NA	many	TRBJ1-1	TRBV2	TGTGCCAGCAGGGGTACTACTGAAGCTTTCTTT	CASRGTTEAFF
NA	NA	TRBJ1-4	TRBV4-1	TGCGCCAGCAGCCATTTGAATGAAAAACTGTTTTTT	CASSHLNEKLFF
NA	NA	TRBJ1-5	TRBV5-1	TGCGCCAGCAGCCCGGATAGCAATCAGCCCCAGCATTTT	CASSPDSNQPQHF
NA	NA	TRBJ2-1	TRBV7-8	TGTGCCAGCAGCTTAGGGAGGGTTGACAATGAGCAGTTCTTC	CASSLGRVDNEQFF
NA	many	TRBJ1-1	TRBV28	TGTGCCAGCAGAGAACAGACGAACACTGAAGCTTTCTTT	CASREQTNTEAFF
NA	NA	TRBJ2-4	TRBV30	TGTGCCTGGCTAGGGGGAAACATTCAGTACTTC	CAWLGGNIQYF
NA	few	TRBJ2-2	TRBV10-3	TGTGCCATCATGGCAGGGGCCTCGGGGACCGGGGAGCTGTTTTTT	CAIMAGASGTGELFF
TRBD2	few	TRBJ2-2	TRBV18	TGTGCCAGCTCACCCGGGACTAGCGGGACCACCGGGGAGCTGTTTTTT	CASSPGTSGTTGELFF
NA	NA	TRBJ1-1	TRBV19	TGTGCCAGTAGCTACCCTGGGGACACTGAAGCTTTCTTT	CASSYPGDTEAFF
TRBD1	NA	TRBJ2-1	TRBV29-1	TGCAGCGGGGGGAGGGGACAGGGTGAAAATACGAAAGAGGGTGAGCAGTTCTTC	CSGGRGQGENTKEGEQFF
TRBD2	NA	TRBJ2-1	TRBV7-2	TGTGCCAGCAGCTTTGTGGGAGGGGTCGATGAGCAGTTCTTC	CASSFVGGVDEQFF
NA	NA	TRBJ2-6	TRBV30	TGTGCCTGGAGAAACAGTTCTGGGGCCAACGTCCTGACTTTC	CAWRNSSGANVLTF
NA	NA	TRBJ1-1	TRBV12-1	TGTGCCAGCAGCCACGGACAGAGTCGACGCGGCACTGAAGCTTTCTTT	CASSHGQSRRGTEAFF
NA	once	TRBJ1-4	TRBV5-1	TGCGCCAGCAGCGGCACAGGGAGAGGTGAAAAACTGTTTTTT	CASSGTGRGEKLFF
NA	NA	TRBJ1-1	TRBV5-4	TGTGCCAGCAGCCCCCCAGGGACCGTTGTGCAAGAGGCTTTCTTT	CASSPPGTVVQEAFF
TRBD1	NA	TRBJ1-5	TRBV28	TGTGCCAGCAGTTACCGACAGGGTAGAATTCAGCCCCAGCATTTT	CASSYRQGRIQPQHF
NA	NA	TRBJ1-1	TRBV6-6	TGTGCCAGCAGTTATCCGGACAGTGAAGCTTTCTTT	CASSYPDSEAFF